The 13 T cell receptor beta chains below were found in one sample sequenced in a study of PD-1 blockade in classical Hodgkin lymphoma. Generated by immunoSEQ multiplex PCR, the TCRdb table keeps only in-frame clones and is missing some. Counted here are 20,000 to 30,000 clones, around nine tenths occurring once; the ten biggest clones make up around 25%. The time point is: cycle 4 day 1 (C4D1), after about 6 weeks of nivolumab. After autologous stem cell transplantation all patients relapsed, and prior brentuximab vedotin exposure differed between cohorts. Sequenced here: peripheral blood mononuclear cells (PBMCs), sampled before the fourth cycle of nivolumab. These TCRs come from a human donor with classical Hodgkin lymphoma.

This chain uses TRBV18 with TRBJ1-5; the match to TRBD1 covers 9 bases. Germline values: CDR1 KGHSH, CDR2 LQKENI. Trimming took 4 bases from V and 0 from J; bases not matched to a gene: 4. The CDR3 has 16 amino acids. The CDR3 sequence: CASSQGTGYSNQPQHF. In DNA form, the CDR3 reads TGTGCCAGCTCACAAGGGACAGGGTATAGCAATCAGCCCCAGCATTTT. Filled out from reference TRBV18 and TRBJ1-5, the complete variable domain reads NAGVMQNPRHLVRRRGQEARLRCSPMKGHSHVYWYRQLPEEGLKFMVYLQKENIIDESGMPKERFSAEFPKEGPSILRIQQVVRGDSAAYFCASSQGTGYSNQPQHFGDGTRLSIL.

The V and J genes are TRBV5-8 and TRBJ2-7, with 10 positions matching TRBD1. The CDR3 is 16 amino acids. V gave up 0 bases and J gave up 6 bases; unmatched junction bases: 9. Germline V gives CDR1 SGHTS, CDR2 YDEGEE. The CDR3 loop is CASSLVPGQGYSEQYF. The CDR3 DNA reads TGTGCCAGCAGCTTGGTACCGGGACAGGGGTACTCCGAGCAGTACTTC.

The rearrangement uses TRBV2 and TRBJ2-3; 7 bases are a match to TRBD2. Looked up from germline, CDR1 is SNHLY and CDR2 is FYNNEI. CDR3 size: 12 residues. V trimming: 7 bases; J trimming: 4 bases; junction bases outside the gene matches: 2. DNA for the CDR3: TGTGCCAGCAATCTAGCGGCAGATACGCAGTATTTT. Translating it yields CASNLAADTQYF.

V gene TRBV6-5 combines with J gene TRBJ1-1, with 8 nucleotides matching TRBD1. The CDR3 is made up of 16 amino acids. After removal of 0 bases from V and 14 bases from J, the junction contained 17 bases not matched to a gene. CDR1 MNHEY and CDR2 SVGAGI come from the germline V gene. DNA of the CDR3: TGTGCCAGCAGTTACTCGGTGTCAGGATCGGGACAGGTGGACTTCTTT. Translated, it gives CASSYSVSGSGQVDFF.

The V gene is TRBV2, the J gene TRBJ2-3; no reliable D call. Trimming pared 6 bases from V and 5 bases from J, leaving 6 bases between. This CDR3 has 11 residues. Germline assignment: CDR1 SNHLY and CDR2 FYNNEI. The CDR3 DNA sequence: TGTGCCAGCAGGGCGAGAGATACGCAGTATTTT. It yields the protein CASRARDTQYF. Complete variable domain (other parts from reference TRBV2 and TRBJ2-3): EPEVTQTPSHQVTQMGQEVILRCVPISNHLYFYWYRQILGQKVEFLVSFYNNEISEKSEIFDDQFSVERPDGSNFTLKIRSTKLEDSAMYFCASRARDTQYFGPGTRLTVL.

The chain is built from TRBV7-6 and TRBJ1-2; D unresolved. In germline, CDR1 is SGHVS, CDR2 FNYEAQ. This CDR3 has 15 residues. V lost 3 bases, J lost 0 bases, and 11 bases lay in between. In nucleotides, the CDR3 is TGTGCCAGCAGCTTGGGGTCCTTTTCTAACTATGGCTACACCTTC. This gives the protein CASSLGSFSNYGYTF.

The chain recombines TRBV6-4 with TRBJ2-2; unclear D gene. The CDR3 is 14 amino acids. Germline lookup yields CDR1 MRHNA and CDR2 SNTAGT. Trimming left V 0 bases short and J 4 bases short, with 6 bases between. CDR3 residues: CASSDSLGTGELFF. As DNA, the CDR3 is TGTGCCAGCAGTGACTCACTGGGCACCGGGGAGCTGTTTTTT.

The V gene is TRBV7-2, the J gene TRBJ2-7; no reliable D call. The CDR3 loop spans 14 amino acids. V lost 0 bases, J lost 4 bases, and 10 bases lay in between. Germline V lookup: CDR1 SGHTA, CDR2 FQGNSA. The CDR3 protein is CASSLAWREYEQYF. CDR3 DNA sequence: TGTGCCAGCAGCTTAGCATGGCGCGAGTACGAGCAGTACTTC.

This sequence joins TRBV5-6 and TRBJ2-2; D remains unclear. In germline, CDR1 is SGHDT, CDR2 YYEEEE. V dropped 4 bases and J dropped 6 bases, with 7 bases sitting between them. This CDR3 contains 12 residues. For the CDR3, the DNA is TGTGCCAGCAGCCCAGCCCCCGGGGAGCTGTTTTTT. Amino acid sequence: CASSPAPGELFF.

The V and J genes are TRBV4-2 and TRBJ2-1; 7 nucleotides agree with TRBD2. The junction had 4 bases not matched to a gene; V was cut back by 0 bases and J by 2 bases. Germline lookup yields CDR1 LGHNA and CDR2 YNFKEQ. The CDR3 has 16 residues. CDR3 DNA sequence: TGTGCCAGCAGCCAAGAGCCTAGCGGAGCCTACAATGAGCAGTTCTTC. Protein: CASSQEPSGAYNEQFF.

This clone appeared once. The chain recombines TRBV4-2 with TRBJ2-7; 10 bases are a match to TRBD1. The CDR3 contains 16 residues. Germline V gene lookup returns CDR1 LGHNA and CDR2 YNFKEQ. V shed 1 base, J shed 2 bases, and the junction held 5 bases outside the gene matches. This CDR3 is CASSQGGTGAPYEQYF. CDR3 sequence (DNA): TGTGCCAGCAGCCAAGGTGGGACAGGGGCACCCTACGAGCAGTACTTC.

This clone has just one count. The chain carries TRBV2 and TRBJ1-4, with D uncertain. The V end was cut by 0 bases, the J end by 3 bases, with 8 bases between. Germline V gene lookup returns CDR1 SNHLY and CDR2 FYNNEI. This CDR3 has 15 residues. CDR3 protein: CASSEAPGPNEKLFF. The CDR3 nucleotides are TGTGCCAGCAGTGAAGCGCCGGGCCCTAATGAAAAACTGTTTTTT.

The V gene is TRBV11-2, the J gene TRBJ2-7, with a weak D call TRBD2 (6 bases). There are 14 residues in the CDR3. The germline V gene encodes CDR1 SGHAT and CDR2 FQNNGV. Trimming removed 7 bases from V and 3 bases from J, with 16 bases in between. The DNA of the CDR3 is TGTGCCAGCATGGAGGGGCGTTCAAGCTACGAGCAGTACTTC. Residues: CASMEGRSSYEQYF. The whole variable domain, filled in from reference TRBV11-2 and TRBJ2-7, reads EAGVAQSPRYKIIEKRQSVAFWCNPISGHATLYWYQQILGQGPKLLIQFQNNGVVDDSQLPKDRFSAERLKGVDSTLKIQPAKLEDSAVYLCASMEGRSSYEQYFGPGTRLTVT.